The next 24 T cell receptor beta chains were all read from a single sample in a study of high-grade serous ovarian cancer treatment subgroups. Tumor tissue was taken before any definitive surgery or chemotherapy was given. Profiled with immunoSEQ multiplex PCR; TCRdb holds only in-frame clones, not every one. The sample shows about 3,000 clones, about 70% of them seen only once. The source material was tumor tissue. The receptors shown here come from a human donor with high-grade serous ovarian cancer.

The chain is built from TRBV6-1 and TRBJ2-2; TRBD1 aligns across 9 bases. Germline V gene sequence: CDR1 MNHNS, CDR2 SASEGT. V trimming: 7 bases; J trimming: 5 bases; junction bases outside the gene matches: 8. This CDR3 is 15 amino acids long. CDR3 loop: CASTKGQGWTGELFF. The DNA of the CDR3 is TGTGCCAGCACCAAGGGACAGGGTTGGACCGGGGAGCTGTTTTTT.

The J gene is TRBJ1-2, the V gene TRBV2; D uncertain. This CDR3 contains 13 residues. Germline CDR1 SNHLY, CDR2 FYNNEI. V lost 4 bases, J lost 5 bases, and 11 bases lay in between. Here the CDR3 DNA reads TGTGCCAGCAGTGGGGGAGGTAGATATGGCTACACCTTC. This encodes CASSGGGRYGYTF.

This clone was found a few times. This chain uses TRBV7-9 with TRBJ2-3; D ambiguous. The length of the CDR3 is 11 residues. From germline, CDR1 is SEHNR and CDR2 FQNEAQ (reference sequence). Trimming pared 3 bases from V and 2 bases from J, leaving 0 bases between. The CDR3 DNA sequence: TGTGCCAGCAGCTTCACAGATACGCAGTATTTT. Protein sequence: CASSFTDTQYF.

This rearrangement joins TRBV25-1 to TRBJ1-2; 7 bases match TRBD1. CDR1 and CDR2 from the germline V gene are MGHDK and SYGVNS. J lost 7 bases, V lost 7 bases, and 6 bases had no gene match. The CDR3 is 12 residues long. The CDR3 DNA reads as TGTGCCAGCACTCACAGGGGACGTGGCTACACCTTC. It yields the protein CASTHRGRGYTF.

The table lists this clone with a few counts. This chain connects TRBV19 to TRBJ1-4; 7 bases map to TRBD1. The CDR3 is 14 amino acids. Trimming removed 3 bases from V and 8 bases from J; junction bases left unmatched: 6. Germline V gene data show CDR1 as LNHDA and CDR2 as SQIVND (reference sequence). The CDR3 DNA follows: TGTGCCAGTAGTATCATAGGGGGCGGCGAAAAACTGTTTTTT. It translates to CASSIIGGGEKLFF.

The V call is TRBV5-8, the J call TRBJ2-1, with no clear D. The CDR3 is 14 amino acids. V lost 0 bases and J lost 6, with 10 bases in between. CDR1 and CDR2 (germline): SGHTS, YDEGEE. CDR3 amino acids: CASSLGQLSNEQFF. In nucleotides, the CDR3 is TGTGCCAGCAGCTTGGGGCAGCTATCCAATGAGCAGTTCTTC.

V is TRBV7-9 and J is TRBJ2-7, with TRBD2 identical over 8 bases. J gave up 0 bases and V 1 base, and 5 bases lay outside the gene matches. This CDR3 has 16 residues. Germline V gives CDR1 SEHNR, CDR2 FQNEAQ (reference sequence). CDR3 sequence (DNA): TGTGCCAGCAGCTTAGGAAGCGGGGGACCCTCCTACGAGCAGTACTTC. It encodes CASSLGSGGPSYEQYF.

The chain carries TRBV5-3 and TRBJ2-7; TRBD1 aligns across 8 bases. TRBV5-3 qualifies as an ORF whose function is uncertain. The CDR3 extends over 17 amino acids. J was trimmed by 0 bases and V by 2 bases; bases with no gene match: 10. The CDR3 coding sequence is TGTGCCAGAAGCTTCAGTGGACAGGGAATTTCCTCCTACGAGCAGTACTTC. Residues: CARSFSGQGISSYEQYF.

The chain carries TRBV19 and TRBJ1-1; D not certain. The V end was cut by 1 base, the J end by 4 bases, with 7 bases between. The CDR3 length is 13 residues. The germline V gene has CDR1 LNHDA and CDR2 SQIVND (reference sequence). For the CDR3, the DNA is TGTGCCAGTAGTATAGTAGTCGGCACTGAAGCTTTCTTT. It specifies CASSIVVGTEAFF.

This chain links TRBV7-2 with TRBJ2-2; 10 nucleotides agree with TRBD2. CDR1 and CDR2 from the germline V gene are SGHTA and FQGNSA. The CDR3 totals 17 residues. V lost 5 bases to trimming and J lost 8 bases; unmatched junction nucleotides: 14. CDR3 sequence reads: CASSPAGTSAVGGELFF. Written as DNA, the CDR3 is TGTGCCAGCAGCCCAGCCGGGACTAGCGCTGTCGGAGGGGAGCTGTTTTTT. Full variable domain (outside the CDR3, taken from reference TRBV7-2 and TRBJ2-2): GAGVSQSPSNKVTEKGKDVELRCDPISGHTALYWYRQSLGQGLEFLIYFQGNSAPDKSGLPSDRFSAERTGGSVSTLTIQRTQQEDSAVYLCASSPAGTSAVGGELFFGEGSRLTVL.

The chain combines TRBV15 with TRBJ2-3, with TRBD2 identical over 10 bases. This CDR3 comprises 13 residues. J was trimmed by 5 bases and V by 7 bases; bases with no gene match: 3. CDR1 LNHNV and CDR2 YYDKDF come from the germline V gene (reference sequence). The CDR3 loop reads CATKAGGLDTQYF. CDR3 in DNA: TGTGCCACCAAAGCGGGGGGGTTAGATACGCAGTATTTT. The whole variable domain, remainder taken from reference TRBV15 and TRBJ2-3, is DAMVIQNPRYQVTQFGKPVTLSCSQTLNHNVMYWYQQKSSQAPKLLFHYYDKDFNNEADTPDNFQSRRPNTSFCFLDIRSPGLGDTAMYLCATKAGGLDTQYFGPGTRLTVL.

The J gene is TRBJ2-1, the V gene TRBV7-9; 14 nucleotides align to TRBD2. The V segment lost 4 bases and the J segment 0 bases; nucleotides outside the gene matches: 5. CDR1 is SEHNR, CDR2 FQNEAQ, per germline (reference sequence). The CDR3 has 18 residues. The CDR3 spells CASSSRTSGGSSYNEQFF. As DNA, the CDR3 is TGTGCCAGCAGCTCTAGGACTAGCGGGGGGTCCTCCTACAATGAGCAGTTCTTC.

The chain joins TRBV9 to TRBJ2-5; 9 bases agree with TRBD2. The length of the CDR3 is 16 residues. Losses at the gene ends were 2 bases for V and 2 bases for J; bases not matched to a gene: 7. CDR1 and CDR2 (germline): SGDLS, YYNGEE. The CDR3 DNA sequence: TGTGCCAGCAGCGTTACCGGGACTAGCTGGCAAGAGACCCAGTACTTC. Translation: CASSVTGTSWQETQYF.

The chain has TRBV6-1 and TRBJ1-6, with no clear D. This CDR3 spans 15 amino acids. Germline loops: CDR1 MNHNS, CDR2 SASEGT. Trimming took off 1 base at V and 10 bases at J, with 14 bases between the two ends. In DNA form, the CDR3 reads TGTGCCAGCAGTGAAGTTCTGGGAATTGGGTCACCCCTCCACTTT. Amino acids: CASSEVLGIGSPLHF.

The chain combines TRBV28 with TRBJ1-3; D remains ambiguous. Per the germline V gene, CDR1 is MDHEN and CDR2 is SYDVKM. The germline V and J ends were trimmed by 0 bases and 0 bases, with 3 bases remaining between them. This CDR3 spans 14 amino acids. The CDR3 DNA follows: TGTGCCAGCAGTTTATGGGACTCTGGAAACACCATATATTTT. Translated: CASSLWDSGNTIYF.

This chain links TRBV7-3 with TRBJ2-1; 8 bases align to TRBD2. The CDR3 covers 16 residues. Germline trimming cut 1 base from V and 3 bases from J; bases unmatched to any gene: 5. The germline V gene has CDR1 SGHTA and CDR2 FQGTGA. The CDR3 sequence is CASSLMSAGDYNEQFF. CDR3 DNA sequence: TGTGCCAGCAGCTTAATGTCAGCGGGGGACTACAATGAGCAGTTCTTC.

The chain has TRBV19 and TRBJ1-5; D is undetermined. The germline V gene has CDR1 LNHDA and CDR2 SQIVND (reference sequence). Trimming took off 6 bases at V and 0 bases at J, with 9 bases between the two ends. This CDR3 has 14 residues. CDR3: CASREGLSNQPQHF. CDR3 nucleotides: TGTGCCAGTAGAGAGGGTCTTAGCAATCAGCCCCAGCATTTT.

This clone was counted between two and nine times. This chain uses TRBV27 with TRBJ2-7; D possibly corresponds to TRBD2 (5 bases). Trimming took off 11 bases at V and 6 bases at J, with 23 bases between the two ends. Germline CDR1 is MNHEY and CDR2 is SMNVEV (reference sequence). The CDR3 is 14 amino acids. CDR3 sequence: CASTETVGGLEQYF. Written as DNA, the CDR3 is TGTGCCTCAACCGAGACGGTCGGCGGGCTCGAGCAGTACTTC.

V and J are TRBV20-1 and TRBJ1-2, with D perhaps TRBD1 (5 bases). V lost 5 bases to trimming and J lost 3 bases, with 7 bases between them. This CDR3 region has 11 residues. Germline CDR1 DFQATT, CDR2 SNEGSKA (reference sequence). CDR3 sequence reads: CSAQGHYGYTF. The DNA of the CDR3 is TGCAGTGCTCAGGGACACTATGGCTACACCTTC.

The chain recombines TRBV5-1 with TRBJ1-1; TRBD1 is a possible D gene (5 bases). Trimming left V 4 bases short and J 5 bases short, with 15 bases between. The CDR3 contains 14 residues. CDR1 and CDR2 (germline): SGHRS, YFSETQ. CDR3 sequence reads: CASSRGWGDTEAFF. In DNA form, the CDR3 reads TGCGCCAGCAGCAGGGGATGGGGTGATACTGAAGCTTTCTTT.

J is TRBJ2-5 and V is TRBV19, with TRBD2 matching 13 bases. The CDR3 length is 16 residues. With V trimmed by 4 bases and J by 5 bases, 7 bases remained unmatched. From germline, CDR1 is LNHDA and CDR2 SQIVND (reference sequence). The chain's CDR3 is CASSKLAGGPVETQYF. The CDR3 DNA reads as TGTGCCAGTAGTAAACTAGCGGGGGGGCCGGTTGAGACCCAGTACTTC. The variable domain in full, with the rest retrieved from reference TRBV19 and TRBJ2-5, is DGGITQSPKYLFRKEGQNVTLSCEQNLNHDAMYWYRQDPGQGLRLIYYSQIVNDFQKGDIAEGYSVSREKKESFPLTVTSAQKNPTAFYLCASSKLAGGPVETQYFGPGTRLLVL.

CDR3 sequence (DNA): TGTGCCAGCAGTTTATCGAGTGGTCCGTTATTCTATGGCTACACCTTC. Its protein is CASSLSSGPLFYGYTF. This chain joins TRBV27 and TRBJ1-2; D unresolved. This CDR3 spans 16 amino acids. V was clipped by 0 bases and J by 4 bases, with 15 bases between them. Looked up from germline, CDR1 is MNHEY and CDR2 is SMNVEV (reference sequence).

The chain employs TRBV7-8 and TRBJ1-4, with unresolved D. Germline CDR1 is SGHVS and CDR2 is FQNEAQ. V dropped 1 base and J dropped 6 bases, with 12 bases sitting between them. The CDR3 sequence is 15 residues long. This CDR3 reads CASSLDQSQDEKLFF. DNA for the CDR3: TGTGCCAGCAGCTTAGACCAAAGCCAGGATGAAAAACTGTTTTTT.

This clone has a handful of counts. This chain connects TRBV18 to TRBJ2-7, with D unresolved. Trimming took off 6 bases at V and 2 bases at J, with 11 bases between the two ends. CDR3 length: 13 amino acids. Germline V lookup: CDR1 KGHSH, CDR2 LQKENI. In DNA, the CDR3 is TGTGCCAGCTCCCGCGACGGCCCCTACGAGCAGTACTTC. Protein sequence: CASSRDGPYEQYF.